These 18 T cell receptor beta chains were all obtained from the same sample, sequenced in a study of T cells in Graves' hyperthyroidism and ophthalmopathy. TCR beta CDR3 sequences were amplified from RNA transcripts. TCR CDR3 regions were first amplified by RT-PCR with HTBI primers. TCRdb called the multiplex PCR reads again in MiXCR, with one record for every CDR3 protein. The data show 370,000 or so distinct CDR3 sequences, 20% to 25% seen once. The sample was blood. The source of these receptors is a man in his fifties with Graves' hyperthyroidism.

The CDR3 sequence: CASRSPGERNEQFF. CDR3 nucleotides: TGTGCCAGCAGATCCCCCGGCGAGCGGAATGAGCAGTTCTTC. J is TRBJ2-1 and V is TRBV3-1, with D possibly TRBD2 on 5 matching bases. The CDR3 is 14 amino acids. The V gene's germline CDR1 is LGHDT and CDR2 YNNKEL (reference sequence). The V end lost 6 bases, the J end lost 7 bases, and 16 bases lay between the germline ends.

Details on this clonotype: At one end, the junction sequence differs from germline, possibly due to a read error. The chain combines TRBV6-5 with TRBJ2-1; TRBD2 is a possible D gene (5 bases). Germline V gene data show CDR1 as MNHEY and CDR2 as SVGAGI. The CDR3 sequence is 13 residues long. In nucleotides, the CDR3 is TGTGTCAGCAGTTCCGAGCGGTACAATGAGCAGTTCTTC. Its protein is CVSSSERYNEQFF.

This clonotype came up many times. The chain recombines TRBV3-1 with TRBJ2-7; 10 bases are a match to TRBD1. The V gene end was trimmed by 4 bases and the J gene end by 4 bases; junction bases not matched to a gene: 7. The V gene's germline CDR1 is LGHDT and CDR2 YNNKEL (reference sequence). This CDR3 has 15 amino acids. CDR3 nucleotides: TGTGCCAGCAGCCCTCGACAGGGGGCGCGATACGAGCAGTACTTC. Amino acids: CASSPRQGARYEQYF.

This clonotype was seen only a few times. The chain employs TRBV28 and TRBJ1-5; D may be TRBD1 (6 bases). Trimming left V 5 bases short and J 1 base short, with 15 bases between. Germline loops: CDR1 MDHEN, CDR2 SYDVKM. There are 16 residues in the CDR3. DNA of the CDR3: TGTGCCAGCAGTCCCCAGGGAGGGGGGAGCAATCAGCCCCAGCATTTT. Translated, it gives CASSPQGGGSNQPQHF. Full variable domain (outside the CDR3, taken from reference TRBV28 and TRBJ1-5): DVKVTQSSRYLVKRTGEKVFLECVQDMDHENMFWYRQDPGLGLRLIYFSYDVKMKEKGDIPEGYSVSREKKERFSLILESASTNQTSMYLCASSPQGGGSNQPQHFGDGTRLSIL.

The chain employs TRBV6-2 or TRBV6-3 and TRBJ1-2; possible D gene TRBD1, 6 bases. Germline V gives CDR1 MNHEY, CDR2 SVGEGT. The CDR3 runs 15 residues. V was trimmed by 0 bases and J by 3 bases, leaving 11 bases between them. The CDR3: CASSYSPGADYGYTF. The CDR3 coding sequence is TGTGCCAGCAGTTACTCACCGGGGGCAGACTATGGCTACACCTTC.

This clonotype was seen more than once but under ten times. This chain connects TRBV20-1 to TRBJ2-1, with D possibly matching TRBD2 (7 bases). V lost 1 base and J 0 bases, leaving 13 bases between the germline ends. Germline-derived CDR1 and CDR2 are DFQATT and SNEGSKA (reference sequence). The CDR3 runs 16 residues. CDR3 region: CSARARAGASYNEQFF. The CDR3 DNA sequence: TGCAGTGCTAGAGCCCGGGCGGGGGCCTCCTACAATGAGCAGTTCTTC.

This clonotype has only a few counts. The chain employs TRBV28 and TRBJ1-1; D call uncertain. CDR3 length: 11 amino acids. V was shortened by 5 bases and J by 11 bases, with 12 bases between the two germline ends. CDR1 and CDR2 from the germline V gene are MDHEN and SYDVKM. The CDR3 sequence is CASSPRERAFF. In DNA, the CDR3 is TGTGCCAGCAGTCCCCGAGAAAGGGCTTTCTTT.

This chain connects TRBV6-5 to TRBJ1-3, with 7 bases fitting TRBD1. The V and J ends lost 2 bases and 7 bases, in that order; junction bases with no gene match: 8. The CDR3 runs to 15 residues. CDR1 is MNHEY, CDR2 SVGAGI, per germline. CDR3 nucleotides: TGTGCCAGCAGTTACGGCGACAGGGACCGGAACACCATATATTTT. It translates to CASSYGDRDRNTIYF.

This chain joins TRBV7-3 and TRBJ2-2, with 12 bases aligning to TRBD2. V was clipped by 3 bases and J by 6 bases; unmatched bases: 2. Germline CDR1 is SGHTA and CDR2 is FQGTGA. The CDR3 runs to 15 residues. The CDR3 loop is CASSFLAGGSGELFF. The CDR3 DNA is TGTGCCAGCAGCTTTCTAGCGGGAGGGTCCGGGGAGCTGTTTTTT. Supplemented by reference TRBV7-3 and TRBJ2-2, the full variable domain reads GAGVSQTPSNKVTEKGKYVELRCDPISGHTALYWYRQSLGQGPEFLIYFQGTGAADDSGLPNDRFFAVRPEGSVSTLKIQRTERGDSAVYLCASSFLAGGSGELFFGEGSRLTVL.

The gene calls are TRBV7-3 and TRBJ1-4; D may be TRBD1 (5 bases). With 6 bases removed from V and 12 bases from J, the gap between germline ends came to 20 bases. Looked up from germline, CDR1 is SGHTA and CDR2 is FQGTGA. This CDR3 is built from 14 residues. This CDR3 is CASSQTGGTGELFF. CDR3 DNA sequence: TGTGCCAGCAGTCAAACGGGGGGTACTGGGGAACTGTTTTTT. Using reference TRBV7-3 and TRBJ1-4 for the parts outside the CDR3, the full variable domain is GAGVSQTPSNKVTEKGKYVELRCDPISGHTALYWYRQSLGQGPEFLIYFQGTGAADDSGLPNDRFFAVRPEGSVSTLKIQRTERGDSAVYLCASSQTGGTGELFFGSGTQLSVL.

About this clonotype itself: Germline and junction disagree at one end, which may indicate a read error. The chain links TRBV2 to TRBJ2-6; D may be TRBD1 (5 bases). CDR1 is SNHLY, CDR2 FYNNEI, per germline. This CDR3 spans 13 amino acids. The CDR3 DNA reads as TGTGCCAGCAAAACCTCTGGGGCCAACGTCCCGACTTTC. Translated: CASKTSGANVPTF.

This sequence joins TRBV28 and TRBJ1-2; TRBD1 is a possible D gene (5 bases). The CDR3 length is 13 residues. CDR1 is MDHEN and CDR2 is SYDVKM in the germline V gene. V shed 9 bases and J shed 4 bases, with 15 bases lying between them. The CDR3: CASYRGVGYGYTF. For the CDR3, the DNA is TGTGCCAGTTATCGGGGGGTCGGCTATGGCTACACCTTC.

This clonotype was seen more than once but under ten times. This chain links TRBV6-5 with TRBJ2-1; 14 bases fit TRBD2. CDR1 MNHEY and CDR2 SVGAGI come from the germline V gene. The CDR3 is 18 amino acids. The J segment lost 0 bases and the V segment lost 2 bases, leaving 3 bases of the junction unmatched. The CDR3 DNA sequence: TGTGCCAGCAGTTACGGGGGGACTAGCGGGAGCTCCTACAATGAGCAGTTCTTC. Its protein is CASSYGGTSGSSYNEQFF.

The V and J genes are TRBV7-2 and TRBJ2-2; TRBD2 is a possible D gene (7 bases). The length of the CDR3 is 16 residues. Trimming cost V 4 bases and J 1 base, with 13 bases left between them. Germline lookup yields CDR1 SGHTA and CDR2 FQGNSA. CDR3 nucleotides: TGTGCCAGCAGCTCAGGGGCTAGCGGGAACACCGGGGAGCTGTTTTTT. It codes for CASSSGASGNTGELFF. The full variable domain, in which reference TRBV7-2 and TRBJ2-2 provide the parts outside the CDR3, is GAGVSQSPSNKVTEKGKDVELRCDPISGHTALYWYRQSLGQGLEFLIYFQGNSAPDKSGLPSDRFSAERTGGSVSTLTIQRTQQEDSAVYLCASSSGASGNTGELFFGEGSRLTVL.

The chain recombines TRBV19 with TRBJ1-1; 9 nucleotides align to TRBD1. The CDR3 is 13 amino acids. The germline gives CDR1 LNHDA, CDR2 SQIVND (reference sequence). After removal of 3 bases from V and 7 bases from J, the junction contained 3 bases not matched to a gene. The CDR3 DNA reads as TGTGCCAGTAGTATTGGGACAGGGAGTGAAGCTTTCTTT. Translating gives CASSIGTGSEAFF.

This chain links TRBV6-1 with TRBJ2-1; weak D call: TRBD1 (7 bases). V lost 6 bases and J lost 8, with 20 bases in between. CDR1 is MNHNS, CDR2 SASEGT, per germline. The CDR3 is 15 amino acids. The CDR3 here is CASRHYGGTVDEQFF. Here the CDR3 DNA reads TGTGCCAGCAGACACTATGGGGGGACAGTCGATGAGCAGTTCTTC.

This rearrangement joins TRBV19 to TRBJ2-7; the D gene is possibly TRBD2 (5 bases). Germline CDR1 is LNHDA and CDR2 is SQIVND (reference sequence). This CDR3 is 13 amino acids long. V lost 4 bases, J lost 4 bases, and 11 bases lay in between. The CDR3 region has the DNA TGTGCCAGTAGTACCTCTAGCTGGTACGAGCAGTACTTC. It specifies CASSTSSWYEQYF.

This clonotype was detected only a few times. The genes are TRBV6-1 and TRBJ2-7; TRBD2 agrees at 8 bases. CDR3 length: 13 residues. Germline V gene lookup returns CDR1 MNHNS and CDR2 SASEGT. V gave up 6 bases and J gave up 2 bases; unmatched junction bases: 3. DNA of the CDR3: TGTGCCAGCAGACTAGCGGAAACCTACGAGCAGTACTTC. Translation gives CASRLAETYEQYF.